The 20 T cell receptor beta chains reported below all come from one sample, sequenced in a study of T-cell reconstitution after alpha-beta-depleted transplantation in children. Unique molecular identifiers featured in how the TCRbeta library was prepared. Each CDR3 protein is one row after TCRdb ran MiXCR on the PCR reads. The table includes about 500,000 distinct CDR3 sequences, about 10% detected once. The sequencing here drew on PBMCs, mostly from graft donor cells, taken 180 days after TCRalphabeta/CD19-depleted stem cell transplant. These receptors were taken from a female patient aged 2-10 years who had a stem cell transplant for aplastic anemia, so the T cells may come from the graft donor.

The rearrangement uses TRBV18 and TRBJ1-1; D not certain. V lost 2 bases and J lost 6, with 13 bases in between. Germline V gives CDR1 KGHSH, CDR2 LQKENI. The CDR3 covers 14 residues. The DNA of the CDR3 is TGTGCCAGCTCACCAGTGGGGTTGAGAGCTGAAGCTTTCTTT. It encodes CASSPVGLRAEAFF.

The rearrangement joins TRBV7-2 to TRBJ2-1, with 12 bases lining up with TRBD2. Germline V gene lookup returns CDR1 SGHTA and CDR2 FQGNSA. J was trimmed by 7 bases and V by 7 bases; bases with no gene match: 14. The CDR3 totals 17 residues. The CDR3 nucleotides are TGTGCCAGCACCCGACGACTAGCGGGAGCCCCTGATAATGAGCAGTTCTTC. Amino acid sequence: CASTRRLAGAPDNEQFF.

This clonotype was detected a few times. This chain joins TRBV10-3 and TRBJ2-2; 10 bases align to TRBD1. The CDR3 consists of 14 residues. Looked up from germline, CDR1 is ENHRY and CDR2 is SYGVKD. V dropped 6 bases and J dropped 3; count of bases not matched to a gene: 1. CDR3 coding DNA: TGTGCCATCAGCGGGACAGGGGACACCGGGGAGCTGTTTTTT. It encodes CAISGTGDTGELFF.

For the CDR3, the DNA is TGCGCCAGCAGCTTGGCAGAATGGGGGAACACTGAAGCTTTCTTT. Translating gives CASSLAEWGNTEAFF. This chain connects TRBV5-1 to TRBJ1-1; D call uncertain. The CDR3 is made up of 15 amino acids. Germline CDR1 SGHRS, CDR2 YFSETQ. Trimming left V 0 bases short and J 1 base short, with 10 bases between.

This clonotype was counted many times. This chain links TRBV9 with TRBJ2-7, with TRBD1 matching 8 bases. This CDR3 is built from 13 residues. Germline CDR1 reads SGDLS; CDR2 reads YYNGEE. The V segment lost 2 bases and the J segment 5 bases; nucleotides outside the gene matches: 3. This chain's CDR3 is CASSVTGGHEQYV. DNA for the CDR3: TGTGCCAGCAGCGTCACAGGGGGTCACGAGCAGTACGTC.

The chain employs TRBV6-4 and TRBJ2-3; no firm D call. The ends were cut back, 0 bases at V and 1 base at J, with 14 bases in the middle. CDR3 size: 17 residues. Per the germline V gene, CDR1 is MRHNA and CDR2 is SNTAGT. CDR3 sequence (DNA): TGTGCCAGCAGTGACTCGGTAGTGGGGATTTGCACAGATACGCAGTATTTT. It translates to CASSDSVVGICTDTQYF.

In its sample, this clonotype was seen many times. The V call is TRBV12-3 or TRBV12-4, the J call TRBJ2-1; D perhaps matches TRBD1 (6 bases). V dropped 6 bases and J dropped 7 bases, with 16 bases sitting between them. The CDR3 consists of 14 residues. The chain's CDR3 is CASRESVGGNEQFF. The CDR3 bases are TGTGCCAGCAGGGAATCGGTAGGGGGTAATGAGCAGTTCTTC.

DNA for the CDR3: TGTGCCAGTAGTCCCGGGACTAGCGGGGGATACGAGCAGTACGTC. Translated: CASSPGTSGGYEQYV. The chain carries TRBV19 and TRBJ2-7; 14 bases are shared with TRBD2. The V segment lost 5 bases and the J segment 4 bases; nucleotides outside the gene matches: 4. In germline, CDR1 is LNHDA, CDR2 SQIVND (reference sequence). The CDR3 is made up of 15 amino acids.

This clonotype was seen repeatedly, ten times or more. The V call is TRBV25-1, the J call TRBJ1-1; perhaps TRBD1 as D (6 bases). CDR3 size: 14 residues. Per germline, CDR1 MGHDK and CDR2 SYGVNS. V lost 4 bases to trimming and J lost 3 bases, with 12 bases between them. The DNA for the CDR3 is TGTGCCAGCAGTGTGGGACACCTACACACTGAAGCTTTCTTT. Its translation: CASSVGHLHTEAFF.

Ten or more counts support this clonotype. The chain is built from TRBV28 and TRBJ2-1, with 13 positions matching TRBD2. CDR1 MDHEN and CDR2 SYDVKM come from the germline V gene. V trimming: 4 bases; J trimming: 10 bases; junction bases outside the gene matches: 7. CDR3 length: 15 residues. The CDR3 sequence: CASSSRTSGRWEQFF. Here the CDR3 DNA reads TGTGCCAGCAGTTCCCGGACTAGCGGGAGATGGGAGCAGTTCTTC.

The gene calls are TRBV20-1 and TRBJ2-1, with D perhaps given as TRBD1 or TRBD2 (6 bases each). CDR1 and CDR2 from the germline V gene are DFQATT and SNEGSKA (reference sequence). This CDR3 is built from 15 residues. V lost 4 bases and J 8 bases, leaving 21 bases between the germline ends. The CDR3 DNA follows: TGCAGTGCTAAATCCAAGAGGGGGAAGCGGGATGAGCAGTTCTTC. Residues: CSAKSKRGKRDEQFF.

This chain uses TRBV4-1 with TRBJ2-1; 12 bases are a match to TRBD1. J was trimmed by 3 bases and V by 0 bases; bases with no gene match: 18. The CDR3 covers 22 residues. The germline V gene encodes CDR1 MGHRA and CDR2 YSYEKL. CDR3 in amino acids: CASSQEYQGQGARAGNYNEQFF. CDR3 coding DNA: TGCGCCAGCAGCCAAGAGTATCAGGGACAGGGGGCGAGGGCGGGGAACTACAATGAGCAGTTCTTC.

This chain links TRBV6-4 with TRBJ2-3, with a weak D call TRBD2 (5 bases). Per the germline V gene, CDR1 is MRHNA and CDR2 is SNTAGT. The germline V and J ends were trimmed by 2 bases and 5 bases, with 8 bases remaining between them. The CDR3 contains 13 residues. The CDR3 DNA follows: TGTGCCAGCAGTGACAGGAGGCAAGATACGCAGTATTTT. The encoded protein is CASSDRRQDTQYF.

The CDR3 region has the DNA TGCGCCACCACGTTTCTAGCGGGAGCTATCAATGAGCAGTTCTTC. Protein: CATTFLAGAINEQFF. The chain uses TRBV5-1 and TRBJ2-1; 10 bases match TRBD2. This CDR3 region has 15 residues. V shed 9 bases, J shed 6 bases, and the junction held 12 bases outside the gene matches. In germline, CDR1 is SGHRS, CDR2 YFSETQ.

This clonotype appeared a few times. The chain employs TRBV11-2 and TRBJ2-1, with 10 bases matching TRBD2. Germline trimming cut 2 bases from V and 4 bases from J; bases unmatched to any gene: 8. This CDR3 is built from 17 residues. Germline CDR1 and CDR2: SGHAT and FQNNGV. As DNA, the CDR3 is TGTGCCAGCAGCTTAAGAACTAGCGGGGAATTATACAATGAGCAGTTCTTC. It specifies CASSLRTSGELYNEQFF.

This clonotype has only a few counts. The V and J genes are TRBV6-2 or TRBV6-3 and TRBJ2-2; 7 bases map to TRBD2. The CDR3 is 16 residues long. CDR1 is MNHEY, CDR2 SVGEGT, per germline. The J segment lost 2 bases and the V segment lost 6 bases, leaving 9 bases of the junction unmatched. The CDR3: CASRFLTSPNTGELFF. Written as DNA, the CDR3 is TGTGCCAGCAGGTTCCTGACTAGCCCCAACACCGGGGAGCTGTTTTTT.

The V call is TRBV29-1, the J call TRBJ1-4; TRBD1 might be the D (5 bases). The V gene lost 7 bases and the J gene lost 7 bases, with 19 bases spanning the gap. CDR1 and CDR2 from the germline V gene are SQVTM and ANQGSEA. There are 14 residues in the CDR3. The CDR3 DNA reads TGCAGCGCACGCTCCGGGACCCGACTTGAAAAACTGTTTTTT. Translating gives CSARSGTRLEKLFF.

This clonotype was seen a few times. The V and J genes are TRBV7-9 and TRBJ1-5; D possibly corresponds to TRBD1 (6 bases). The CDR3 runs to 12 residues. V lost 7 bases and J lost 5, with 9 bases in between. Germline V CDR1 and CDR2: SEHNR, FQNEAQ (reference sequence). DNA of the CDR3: TGTGCCAGCACGAGGGGGGATCAGCCCCAGCATTTT. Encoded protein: CASTRGDQPQHF.

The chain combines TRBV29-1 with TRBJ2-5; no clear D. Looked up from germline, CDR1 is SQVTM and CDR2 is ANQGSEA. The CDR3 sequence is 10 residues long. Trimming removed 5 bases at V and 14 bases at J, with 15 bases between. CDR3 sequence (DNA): TGCAGCGTTCCTGCAGAGGTGACTTACTTC. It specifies CSVPAEVTYF.

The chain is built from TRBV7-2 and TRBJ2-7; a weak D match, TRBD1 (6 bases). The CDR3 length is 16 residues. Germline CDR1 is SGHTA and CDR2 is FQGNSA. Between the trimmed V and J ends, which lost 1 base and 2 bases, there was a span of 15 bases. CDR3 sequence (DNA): TGTGCCAGCAGCTTAGGGACAGCCCCTTATCCCTACGAGCAGTACTTC. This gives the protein CASSLGTAPYPYEQYF.